These 5 T cell receptor beta chains were all obtained from the same sample, sequenced in a study of T cells in Graves' hyperthyroidism and ophthalmopathy. RNA transcripts provided the source from which TCR beta CDR3 regions were amplified. RT-PCR in the first round (using the HTBI primer set) targeted the TCR CDR3. TCRdb recomputed calls from the multiplex PCR reads with MiXCR, one row per CDR3 protein. The sample records 350,000 to 450,000 distinct CDR3 sequences, about a sixth being singletons. The sequenced sample consisted of blood. The receptors originated from a woman in her twenties or thirties with Graves' hyperthyroidism that later progressed to Graves' ophthalmopathy.

At least ten counts were recorded for this clonotype. This chain links TRBV5-6 with TRBJ2-7; D is unresolved. The CDR3 sequence is 11 residues long. CDR1 SGHDT and CDR2 YYEEEE come from the germline V gene. The V end lost 7 bases, the J end lost 3 bases, and 8 bases lay between the germline ends. In nucleotides, the CDR3 is TGTGCCAGCGGGAACAACTACGAGCAGTACTTC. Its translation: CASGNNYEQYF.

This clonotype was recorded many times. The rearrangement joins TRBV27 to TRBJ2-1, with 8 positions matching TRBD2. This CDR3 spans 13 amino acids. Germline V gene data show CDR1 as MNHEY and CDR2 as SMNVEV (reference sequence). After removal of 8 bases from V and 5 bases from J, the junction contained 5 bases not matched to a gene. The CDR3 coding sequence is TGTGCCAGCGGTCGGGGGGGGAACAATGAGCAGTTCTTC. It is translated as CASGRGGNNEQFF.

This clonotype was seen only a few times. This chain joins TRBV20-1 and TRBJ1-2, with D maybe TRBD1 (6 bases). In germline, CDR1 is DFQATT, CDR2 SNEGSKA (reference sequence). The ends were cut back, 6 bases at V and 4 bases at J, with 12 bases in the middle. CDR3 size: 12 residues. The CDR3 protein is CSAPTGSYGYTF. The CDR3 DNA follows: TGCAGTGCGCCGACAGGTAGCTATGGCTACACCTTC.

Many counts were recorded for this clonotype. The V call is TRBV7-9, the J call TRBJ1-2; a possible D gene is TRBD1 (6 bases). The CDR3 runs 13 residues. The V gene lost 6 bases and the J gene lost 8 bases, with 16 bases spanning the gap. Looked up from germline, CDR1 is SEHNR and CDR2 is FQNEAQ (reference sequence). The CDR3 loop reads CASSPGEGGGYTF. The CDR3 coding sequence is TGTGCCAGCAGTCCAGGGGAGGGAGGAGGCTACACCTTC. The variable domain in full, with the rest retrieved from reference TRBV7-9 and TRBJ1-2, is DTGVSQNPRHKITKRGQNVTFRCDPISEHNRLYWYRQTLGQGPEFLTYFQNEAQLEKSRLLSDRFSAERPKGSFSTLEIQRTEQGDSAMYLCASSPGEGGGYTFGSGTRLTVV.

This clonotype was seen many times. The genes are TRBV6-2 or TRBV6-3 and TRBJ2-5; tentative D call: TRBD2 (5 bases). CDR1 MNHEY and CDR2 SVGEGT come from the germline V gene. Trimming removed 8 bases at V and 5 bases at J, with 21 bases between. This CDR3 region has 15 residues. Here the CDR3 DNA reads TGTGCCAGCCTCGAGCGGCCCGGCCGTCGGGAGACCCAGTACTTC. This gives the protein CASLERPGRRETQYF.